The T cell receptor beta chain described here comes from a study of shared T cell receptors in the human thymus. Trimming removed 2 bases at V and 0 bases at J, with 14 bases between. Looked up from germline, CDR1 is MDHEN and CDR2 is SYDVKM. The CDR3 loop spans 17 amino acids. Profiled with immunoSEQ multiplex PCR; TCRdb holds only in-frame clones, not every one. The table has about 500,000 clones, roughly 74% seen once; the top ten hold more than 0.01%. These data also featured in a second study, about human thymus T cells. That study reports: Resected material from corrective heart surgery provided the thymus tissue analysed.

The chain couples TRBV28 to TRBJ1-5, with no clear D. The clonotype was recovered from a boy under two years old with a congenital heart defect. The specimen was thymocytes. CDR3 bases: TGTGCCAGCAGTTTAGACGGGGAAACATATAGCAATCAGCCCCAGCATTTT. It translates to CASSLDGETYSNQPQHF. Drawing the rest from reference TRBV28 and TRBJ1-5, the complete variable domain is DVKVTQSSRYLVKRTGEKVFLECVQDMDHENMFWYRQDPGLGLRLIYFSYDVKMKEKGDIPEGYSVSREKKERFSLILESASTNQTSMYLCASSLDGETYSNQPQHFGDGTRLSIL.